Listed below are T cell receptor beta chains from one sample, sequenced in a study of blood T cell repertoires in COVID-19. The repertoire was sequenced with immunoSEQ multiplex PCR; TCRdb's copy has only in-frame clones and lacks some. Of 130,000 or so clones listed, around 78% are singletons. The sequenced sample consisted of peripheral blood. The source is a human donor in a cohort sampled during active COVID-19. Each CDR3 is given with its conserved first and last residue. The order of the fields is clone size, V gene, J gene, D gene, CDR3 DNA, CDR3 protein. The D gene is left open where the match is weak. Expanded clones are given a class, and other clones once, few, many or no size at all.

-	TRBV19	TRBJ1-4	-	TGTGCCAGTGGGCCGTTTAATGAAAAACTGTTTTTT	CASGPFNEKLFF
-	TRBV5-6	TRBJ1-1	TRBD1	TGTGCCAGCAGCTTGGTGGGACAGCTACCAATGAACACTGAAGCTTTCTTT	CASSLVGQLPMNTEAFF
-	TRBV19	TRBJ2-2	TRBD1	TGTGCCAGTAGTATAAGGAGGACAGGGGGCACCGGGGAGCTGTTTTTT	CASSIRRTGGTGELFF
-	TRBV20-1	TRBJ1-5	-	TGCAGTGCTAGTGGGAGGAGGGGTTATAGCAATCAGCCCCAGCATTTT	CSASGRRGYSNQPQHF
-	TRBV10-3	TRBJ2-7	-	TGTGCCATCAGTGAGTCCAGCCGTGGGCACGAGCAGTACTTC	CAISESSRGHEQYF
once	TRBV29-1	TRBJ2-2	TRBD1	TGCAGCGTCGGAGATACAGGGGTTGGGCCGGGGGAGCTGTTTTTT	CSVGDTGVGPGELFF
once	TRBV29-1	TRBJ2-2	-	TGCAGCGCCCCCGGGGGGCGAGGTACCGGGGAGCTGTTTTTT	CSAPGGRGTGELFF
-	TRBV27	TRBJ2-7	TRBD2	TGTGCCAGCAGTCGCGGGGGGGGAACCTACGAGCAGTACTTC	CASSRGGGTYEQYF
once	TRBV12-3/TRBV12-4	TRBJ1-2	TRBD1	TGTGCCAGCAGTCCCAGGGGGCGCGATGGCTACACCTTC	CASSPRGRDGYTF
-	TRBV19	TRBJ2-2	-	TGTGCCAGTAACCTGGGCGGGGCCGGGGAGCTGTTTTTT	CASNLGGAGELFF
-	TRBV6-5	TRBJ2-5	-	TGTGCCAGCAGTTCGCGGGGGCCCCAGTACTTC	CASSSRGPQYF
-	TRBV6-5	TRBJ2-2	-	TGTGCCAGCAGTAGACAGTACACCGGGGAGCTGTTTTTT	CASSRQYTGELFF
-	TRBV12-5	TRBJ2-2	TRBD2	TGTGCTAGTGGTTTGGTAAGCGGGGGCGGCACCGGGGAGCTGTTTTTT	CASGLVSGGGTGELFF
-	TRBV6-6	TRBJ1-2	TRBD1	TGTGCCAGCGGGGAGACAGGGCCTATGGGCTACACCTTC	CASGETGPMGYTF
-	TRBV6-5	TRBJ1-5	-	TGTGCCAGCACGGCAGGGATTGGTCAGCCCCAGCATTTT	CASTAGIGQPQHF
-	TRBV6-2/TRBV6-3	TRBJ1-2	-	TGTGCCAGCAGTCCCGCCGGGAGGGCCTATGGCTACACCTTC	CASSPAGRAYGYTF